This T cell receptor beta chain was obtained from a study of shared clonotypes between healthy human individuals. In the study overall: Serving as donors were two women and a few men, whose ages spanned 18 to 49. Study-level findings and limits: Naive subsets, compared against memory subsets, generally had larger estimated richness values.

V lost 6 bases, J lost 4 bases, and 7 bases stayed unmatched. Germline V gene lookup returns CDR1 SEHNR and CDR2 FQNEAQ (reference sequence). This CDR3 contains 14 residues. Only in-frame clones appear in the TCRdb table, and some are missing; sequencing was by immunoSEQ multiplex PCR. Among about 110,000 clones listed, approximately 70% were seen once. On this clone itself: Its antigen is currently unknown.

The TCR comes from a woman under 40 in good health. V usage is TRBV7-9 and J usage is TRBJ2-7, with 9 bases identical to TRBD2. Sequences were obtained from memory CD8+ T cells sorted from blood. Subset in this sample: CD45RO+ cells pooled with CCR7-negative TemRA cells. CDR3 in amino acids: CASSYAGGSYEQYF. The CDR3 DNA follows: TGTGCCAGCAGTTACGCGGGAGGGAGTTACGAGCAGTACTTC.